The 6 T cell receptor beta chains given below trace back to one sample, sequenced in a study of graft-versus-host responses after intestinal transplantation. Libraries were prepared by immunoSEQ multiplex PCR; TCRdb keeps only in-frame clonotypes and omits some of them. The sample carries roughly 96,000 clones, over 75% recorded once. What these receptors recognize is not known. The sample in question was unstimulated CD8+ T cells sorted from spleen or lymph node cells, obtained before intestinal transplant. The receptors stem from a human donor who received an intestinal transplant.

This clone was recorded a few times. The chain employs TRBV5-6 and TRBJ1-1, with D possibly TRBD1 on 5 matching bases. Trimming stripped 5 bases from V and 8 bases from J, with 16 bases between. The length of the CDR3 is 13 residues. Germline V gene sequence: CDR1 SGHDT, CDR2 YYEEEE. The CDR3 DNA reads as TGTGCCAGCAGTCCCGGGGGGTACTGGGAAGCTTTCTTT. Translating gives CASSPGGYWEAFF.

The gene calls are TRBV9 and TRBJ1-3, with unresolved D. The CDR3 is 17 residues long. V shed 0 bases and J shed 0 bases, with 13 bases lying between them. Germline lookup yields CDR1 SGDLS and CDR2 YYNGEE. The CDR3 DNA sequence: TGTGCCAGCAGCGTAGTGGTACGACACCGCTCTGGAAACACCATATATTTT. Translated: CASSVVVRHRSGNTIYF.

This chain's CDR3 is CASSTGLNTEAFF. The CDR3 DNA sequence: TGTGCCAGTAGTACAGGGTTGAACACTGAAGCTTTCTTT. The chain carries TRBV19 and TRBJ1-1; maybe TRBD1 (5 bases). V lost 4 bases and J lost 0, with 6 bases in between. The CDR3 is 13 residues long. CDR1 is LNHDA and CDR2 is SQIVND in the germline V gene (reference sequence).

The V call is TRBV4-1, the J call TRBJ1-1; TRBD1 matches 9 bases. V shed 6 bases, J shed 0 bases, and the junction held 8 bases outside the gene matches. The CDR3 extends over 16 amino acids. CDR1 is MGHRA and CDR2 is YSYEKL in the germline V gene. Here the CDR3 reads CASRPQQGAVNTEAFF. The CDR3 coding sequence is TGCGCCAGCAGGCCGCAACAGGGGGCGGTGAACACTGAAGCTTTCTTT.

This clone occurred once. The chain uses TRBV7-9 and TRBJ1-2; D is uncertain. CDR1 and CDR2 from the germline V gene are SEHNR and FQNEAQ (reference sequence). V was shortened by 1 base and J by 2 bases, with 8 bases between the two germline ends. The CDR3 is made up of 14 amino acids. As DNA, the CDR3 is TGTGCCAGCAGCTTAGATCCACAAAACTATGGCTACACCTTC. This encodes CASSLDPQNYGYTF. The whole variable domain, filled in from reference TRBV7-9 and TRBJ1-2, reads DTGVSQNPRHKITKRGQNVTFRCDPISEHNRLYWYRQTLGQGPEFLTYFQNEAQLEKSRLLSDRFSAERPKGSFSTLEIQRTEQGDSAMYLCASSLDPQNYGYTFGSGTRLTVV.

The chain links TRBV4-1 to TRBJ2-4, with TRBD1 matching 9 bases. The V segment lost 2 bases and the J segment 6 bases; nucleotides outside the gene matches: 8. There are 16 residues in the CDR3. Germline lookup yields CDR1 MGHRA and CDR2 YSYEKL. The CDR3 loop is CASSQRAEDRGNIQYF. The CDR3, as DNA: TGCGCCAGCAGCCAAAGGGCAGAGGACAGGGGAAACATTCAGTACTTC.